The 30 T cell receptor beta chains in this list originate from one sample, sequenced in a study of cytomegalovirus exposure and HLA in healthy donors. Primers included in the PCR were 60 Vbeta and 13 Jbeta primers. Sequencing used immunoSEQ multiplex PCR; TCRdb keeps in-frame clones, though not all of them. The data contain roughly 93,000 clones, about four fifths of them singletons. Material: PBMCs. The source of these receptors is a man aged 25-40 years in good health and CMV-seronegative.

This rearrangement joins TRBV19 to TRBJ1-2; 7 bases match TRBD1. The CDR3 length is 16 residues. The germline CDR1 and CDR2 sequences are LNHDA and SQIVND (reference sequence). J gave up 0 bases and V 6 bases, and 10 bases lay outside the gene matches. CDR3 protein: CASRLLRDRANYGYTF. CDR3 coding DNA: TGTGCCAGTAGGCTTTTACGGGACAGAGCTAACTATGGCTACACCTTC.

The chain has TRBV6-5 and TRBJ2-1; D is unclear. This CDR3 has 14 residues. Between the trimmed V and J ends, which lost 5 bases and 0 bases, there was a span of 8 bases. CDR1 and CDR2 (germline): MNHEY, SVGAGI. CDR3: CASSLLSSYNEQFF. In DNA form, the CDR3 reads TGTGCCAGCAGTCTTCTGAGCTCCTACAATGAGCAGTTCTTC.

V usage is TRBV7-2 and J usage is TRBJ1-6; 7 bases match TRBD1. V shed 1 base and J 6 bases; nucleotides not matched to a gene: 6. Germline V CDR1 and CDR2: SGHTA, FQGNSA. The CDR3 contains 16 residues. CDR3 sequence: CASSLERGLRNSPLHF. The CDR3 coding sequence is TGTGCCAGCAGCTTAGAAAGGGGGCTTCGTAATTCACCCCTCCACTTT.

The chain couples TRBV6-5 to TRBJ2-2, with TRBD1 as a possible D gene (6 bases). This CDR3 contains 15 residues. Germline V gene sequence: CDR1 MNHEY, CDR2 SVGAGI. Between the trimmed V and J ends, which lost 0 bases and 6 bases, there was a span of 11 bases. The chain's CDR3 is CASSYSGRGPGELFF. CDR3 nucleotide sequence: TGTGCCAGCAGTTACTCAGGCAGGGGCCCCGGGGAGCTGTTTTTT.

Remarks on this clone: Distinct nucleotide sequences in the sample also encode this CDR3. V gene TRBV11-3 combines with J gene TRBJ2-2; 9 bases map to TRBD2. Per the germline V gene, CDR1 is SGHNT and CDR2 is YENEEA. This CDR3 comprises 15 residues. V trimming: 5 bases; J trimming: 4 bases; junction bases outside the gene matches: 5. Here the CDR3 reads CASSPTSGGTGELFF. The CDR3, as DNA: TGTGCCAGCAGCCCGACTAGCGGAGGCACCGGGGAGCTGTTTTTT.

The J gene is TRBJ2-7, the V gene TRBV6-6; D uncertain. The CDR3 has 12 amino acids. Per germline, CDR1 MNHNY and CDR2 SVGAGI (reference sequence). The V end was cut by 5 bases, the J end by 3 bases, with 8 bases between. The CDR3 here is CASSPTGYEQYF. In DNA, the CDR3 is TGTGCCAGCAGTCCGACGGGCTACGAGCAGTACTTC.

This chain joins TRBV5-1 and TRBJ2-1; 8 bases fit TRBD2. The CDR3 runs to 12 residues. V gave up 7 bases and J gave up 8 bases; unmatched junction bases: 5. Germline V gene sequence: CDR1 SGHRS, CDR2 YFSETQ. This CDR3 is CASAGRGDEQFF. The CDR3 bases are TGCGCCAGCGCCGGGAGGGGGGATGAGCAGTTCTTC.

This clone has a handful of counts. V gene TRBV11-2 combines with J gene TRBJ1-1; D is perhaps TRBD1 (5 bases). V was cut by 5 bases and J by 1 base, with 8 bases left in between. CDR3 length: 13 amino acids. From germline, CDR1 is SGHAT and CDR2 FQNNGV. CDR3 nucleotides: TGTGCCAGCAGCGCAGACAGGAACACTGAAGCTTTCTTT. Amino acid sequence: CASSADRNTEAFF.

The chain combines TRBV2 with TRBJ1-1, with D possibly matching TRBD1 (6 bases). The germline V gene has CDR1 SNHLY and CDR2 FYNNEI. The CDR3 has 14 amino acids. Trimming left V 4 bases short and J 1 base short, with 10 bases between. CDR3 coding DNA: TGTGCCAGCAGTGCTGGACAGAGGAACACTGAAGCTTTCTTT. Protein: CASSAGQRNTEAFF.

The rearrangement joins TRBV4-2 to TRBJ2-2, with a weak D call TRBD2 (5 bases). Germline CDR1 reads LGHNA; CDR2 reads YNFKEQ. V was pared by 2 bases and J by 5 bases, with 12 bases between. This CDR3 comprises 15 residues. In nucleotides, the CDR3 is TGTGCCAGCAGCCAAAGACTCGGAGGTACCGGGGAGCTGTTTTTT. Translation gives CASSQRLGGTGELFF.

This clone counts as medium-sized. The CDR3: CARSPKSGVGEKLFF. CDR3 coding DNA: TGTGCCAGAAGCCCCAAGAGCGGGGTAGGTGAAAAACTGTTTTTT. The V and J genes are TRBV5-3 and TRBJ1-4, with unresolved D. TRBV5-3 carries the ORF label, with uncertain function. The V gene lost 4 bases and the J gene lost 7 bases, with 17 bases spanning the gap. The CDR3 is 15 amino acids.

V gene TRBV5-1 combines with J gene TRBJ2-7; 7 nucleotides line up with TRBD1. The length of the CDR3 is 17 residues. Trimming took 0 bases from V and 2 from J; bases not matched to a gene: 11. The germline gives CDR1 SGHRS, CDR2 YFSETQ. CDR3 DNA sequence: TGCGCCAGCAGCTTGGTCTCAGGGGGAACCGCTCCCTACGAGCAGTACTTC. This gives the protein CASSLVSGGTAPYEQYF.

The gene calls are TRBV4-3 and TRBJ1-3, with 8 bases lining up with TRBD1. The V gene's germline CDR1 is LGHNA and CDR2 YSLEER. There are 17 residues in the CDR3. Germline trimming cut 1 base from V and 0 bases from J; bases unmatched to any gene: 5. Written as DNA, the CDR3 is TGCGCCAGCAGCCAAGTCCACACAGGGGGCTCTGGAAACACCATATATTTT. As protein: CASSQVHTGGSGNTIYF.

This chain joins TRBV7-9 and TRBJ2-5; perhaps TRBD2 as D (5 bases). Trimming left V 4 bases short and J 7 bases short, with 16 bases between. CDR1 is SEHNR and CDR2 is FQNEAQ in the germline V gene (reference sequence). This CDR3 region has 14 residues. The chain's CDR3 is CASSSRESRVTQYF. The CDR3 DNA follows: TGTGCCAGCAGCTCAAGGGAGTCCCGGGTGACCCAGTACTTC.

This rearrangement joins TRBV5-5 to TRBJ1-2, with a weak D call TRBD1 (5 bases). Germline CDR1 and CDR2: SGHKS and YYEKEE (reference sequence). Trimming took off 1 base at V and 8 bases at J, with 15 bases between the two ends. The CDR3 consists of 14 residues. CDR3 in DNA: TGTGCCAGCAGCTTGCGGCCGGCAGGGAGGGGCTACACCTTC. It specifies CASSLRPAGRGYTF. Full variable domain (outside the CDR3, taken from reference TRBV5-5 and TRBJ1-2): DAGVTQSPTHLIKTRGQQVTLRCSPISGHKSVSWYQQVLGQGPQFIFQYYEKEERGRGNFPDRFSARQFPNYSSELNVNALLLGDSALYLCASSLRPAGRGYTFGSGTRLTVV.

This clone was recorded once. The V and J genes are TRBV27 and TRBJ1-1; tentatively, D is TRBD1 (6 bases). Looked up from germline, CDR1 is MNHEY and CDR2 is SMNVEV (reference sequence). The CDR3 is 13 residues long. V lost 4 bases to trimming and J lost 9 bases, with 15 bases between them. The CDR3 DNA follows: TGTGCCAGCAGTTATGGGTGGGGGCGTCAAGCTTTCTTT. It is translated as CASSYGWGRQAFF.

Only one count was recorded for this clone. CDR3: CAWSPGTGLEKLFF. The DNA for the CDR3 is TGTGCCTGGAGTCCGGGGACAGGGCTTGAAAAACTGTTTTTT. The rearrangement links TRBV30 to TRBJ1-4, with 9 bases lining up with TRBD1. Germline V lookup: CDR1 GTSNPN, CDR2 SVGIG (reference sequence). The CDR3 contains 14 residues. V shed 2 bases, J shed 7 bases, and the junction held 5 bases outside the gene matches. Full variable domain (remainder filled in from reference TRBV30 and TRBJ1-4): SQTIHQWPATLVQPVGSPLSLECTVEGTSNPNLYWYRQAAGRGLQLLFYSVGIGQISSEVPQNLSASRPQDRQFILSSKKLLLSDSGFYLCAWSPGTGLEKLFFGSGTQLSVL.

CDR3 DNA sequence: TGTGCCAGCAGCTCCCTAACAAGCGGGGCTTTCTTT. Translated: CASSSLTSGAFF. The genes are TRBV7-2 and TRBJ1-1; no clear D. Germline lookup yields CDR1 SGHTA and CDR2 FQGNSA. This CDR3 is built from 12 residues. V lost 4 bases and J 11 bases, leaving 14 bases between the germline ends.

This clone was recorded a few times. The chain has TRBV5-1 and TRBJ2-7, with 7 bases fitting TRBD2. Germline trimming cut 0 bases from V and 2 bases from J; bases unmatched to any gene: 8. The CDR3 covers 16 residues. Germline loops: CDR1 SGHRS, CDR2 YFSETQ. Here the CDR3 DNA reads TGCGCCAGCAGCTTGGTAAGGCTAGCGGATACCTACGAGCAGTACTTC. Translation gives CASSLVRLADTYEQYF.

This clone turned up a few times. The DNA for the CDR3 is TGTGCCTGGAGGGAGACAGTTGCAACTAATGAAAAACTGTTTTTT. Amino acids: CAWRETVATNEKLFF. The chain has TRBV30 and TRBJ1-4, with D possibly matching TRBD1 (5 bases). Trimming left V 3 bases short and J 0 bases short, with 11 bases between. CDR1 and CDR2 (germline): GTSNPN, SVGIG (reference sequence). The CDR3 length is 15 residues.

The CDR3 DNA reads TGTGCCAGCAGCCAGGACGAAAGGGGCAGGGGGCTAAGGACTGAAGCTTTCTTT. Protein sequence: CASSQDERGRGLRTEAFF. V gene TRBV4-2 combines with J gene TRBJ1-1; TRBD1 matches 8 bases. V shed 3 bases and J 5 bases; nucleotides not matched to a gene: 17. The CDR3 covers 18 residues. The germline CDR1 and CDR2 sequences are LGHNA and YNFKEQ.

The chain joins TRBV5-1 to TRBJ1-1, with D tentatively TRBD1 (6 bases). Trimming stripped 4 bases from V and 1 base from J, with 17 bases between. This CDR3 is 16 amino acids long. Germline CDR1 is SGHRS and CDR2 is YFSETQ. CDR3 sequence (DNA): TGCGCCAGCAGCCCTCGACAGGTTGGGGAGAACACTGAAGCTTTCTTT. It encodes CASSPRQVGENTEAFF.

This clone is a singleton in its sample. V and J are TRBV19 and TRBJ2-2, with 7 bases matching TRBD1. The CDR3 runs 17 residues. V gave up 5 bases and J gave up 1 base; unmatched junction bases: 10. CDR1 is LNHDA, CDR2 SQIVND, per germline (reference sequence). The CDR3, as DNA: TGTGCCAGTAGTTTTAGAGCTGGGGACAGGAACACCGGGGAGCTGTTTTTT. It is translated as CASSFRAGDRNTGELFF.

V gene TRBV6-4 combines with J gene TRBJ2-4, with TRBD1 identical over 9 bases. The ends lost 8 bases at V and 1 base at J; junction bases unmatched: 12. CDR3 length: 17 amino acids. CDR1 and CDR2 from the germline V gene are MRHNA and SNTAGT. This CDR3 is CASRNRDRDGAKNIQYF. Written as DNA, the CDR3 is TGTGCCAGCCGGAACCGGGACAGGGATGGGGCCAAAAACATTCAGTACTTC.

The gene calls are TRBV11-2 and TRBJ1-1; D might be TRBD1 (5 bases). This CDR3 has 15 residues. CDR1 and CDR2 from the germline V gene are SGHAT and FQNNGV. V shed 6 bases and J shed 3 bases, with 17 bases lying between them. The CDR3 DNA sequence: TGTGCCAGCAGGGAGACCAGGGCCGGCGACACTGAAGCTTTCTTT. Its protein is CASRETRAGDTEAFF.

The CDR3 region is CASSQDRGRNEQYF. In DNA form, the CDR3 reads TGTGCCAGCAGCCAGGACAGGGGCAGGAACGAGCAGTACTTC. This chain uses TRBV7-8 with TRBJ2-7, with 9 positions matching TRBD1. The germline gives CDR1 SGHVS, CDR2 FQNEAQ. The J segment lost 5 bases and the V segment lost 5 bases, leaving 7 bases of the junction unmatched. The CDR3 covers 14 residues.

In this sample, this clone turned up a few times. This chain uses TRBV10-3 with TRBJ2-7; 10 nucleotides line up with TRBD2. This CDR3 is 14 amino acids long. Trimming removed 2 bases from V and 5 bases from J; junction bases left unmatched: 3. Per the germline V gene, CDR1 is ENHRY and CDR2 is SYGVKD. The CDR3 DNA follows: TGTGCCATCAGTGAGACTAGCGGGACCAACGAGCAGTACTTC. Protein sequence: CAISETSGTNEQYF.

The chain carries TRBV6-5 and TRBJ1-4; TRBD1 might be the D (5 bases). Trimming pared 7 bases from V and 5 bases from J, leaving 17 bases between. Looked up from germline, CDR1 is MNHEY and CDR2 is SVGAGI. There are 15 residues in the CDR3. CDR3 in amino acids: CASTRWGGTNEKLFF. DNA for the CDR3: TGTGCCAGCACGCGCTGGGGGGGGACCAATGAAAAACTGTTTTTT.

The chain is built from TRBV15 and TRBJ2-5; D ambiguous. CDR1 and CDR2 from the germline V gene are LNHNV and YYDKDF (reference sequence). The V gene lost 2 bases and the J gene lost 1 base, with 5 bases spanning the gap. This CDR3 has 13 amino acids. Here the CDR3 reads CATSRNSQETQYF. Written as DNA, the CDR3 is TGTGCCACCAGCAGAAACAGCCAAGAGACCCAGTACTTC.

The chain recombines TRBV19 with TRBJ2-2, with TRBD1 matching 7 bases. Germline trimming cut 11 bases from V and 0 bases from J; bases unmatched to any gene: 12. This CDR3 comprises 16 residues. Germline CDR1 reads LNHDA; CDR2 reads SQIVND (reference sequence). CDR3 region: CACPLGQRSNTGELFF. As DNA, the CDR3 is TGTGCCTGTCCCTTGGGACAGCGTTCGAACACCGGGGAGCTGTTTTTT.